The present T cell receptor beta chain was sequenced within a study of shared clonotypes between healthy human individuals. The repertoire was sequenced with immunoSEQ multiplex PCR; TCRdb's copy has only in-frame clones and lacks some. The sample consists of about 2.3 million clones, roughly 90% of them appearing once. CDR1 and CDR2 (germline): SGHRS, YFSETQ. The V gene end was trimmed by 1 base and the J gene end by 4 bases; junction bases not matched to a gene: 2. This CDR3 region has 14 residues. Sequenced material: naive CD4+ T cells from PBMCs. Noted subset: CD45RA+ positively selected. J is TRBJ2-3 and V is TRBV5-1; 8 bases are shared with TRBD2. This clonotype was obtained from a man younger than 30 in good health. Some clones in this sample may be carry-over from other donors' samples. The CDR3 DNA is TGCGCCAGCAGCTTGCGGGAGGGTCCAGATACGCAGTATTTT. Translation gives CASSLREGPDTQYF.